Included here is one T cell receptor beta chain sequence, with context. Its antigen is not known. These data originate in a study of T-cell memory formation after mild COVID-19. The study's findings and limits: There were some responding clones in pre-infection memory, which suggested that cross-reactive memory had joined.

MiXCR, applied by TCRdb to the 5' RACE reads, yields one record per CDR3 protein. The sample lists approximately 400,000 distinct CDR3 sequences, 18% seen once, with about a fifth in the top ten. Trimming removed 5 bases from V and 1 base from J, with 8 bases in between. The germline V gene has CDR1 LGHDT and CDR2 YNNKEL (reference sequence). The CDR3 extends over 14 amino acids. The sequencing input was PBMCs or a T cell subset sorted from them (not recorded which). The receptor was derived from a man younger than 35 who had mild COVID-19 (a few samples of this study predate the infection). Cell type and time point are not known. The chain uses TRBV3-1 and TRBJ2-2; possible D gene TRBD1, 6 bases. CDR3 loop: CASSSDRNTGELFF. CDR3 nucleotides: TGTGCCAGCAGCTCGGACAGGAACACCGGGGAGCTGTTTTTT.